Listed here are 8 T cell receptor beta chains from one sample, sequenced in a study of blood T cells in healthy people across ages. PCR was performed a second time for about 7 to 12 cycles using a sample-barcoded 5' primer and a J-beta primer mix. TCRdb re-called the 5' RACE reads through MiXCR, storing one row per CDR3 protein. The sample yields 600,000 to 1,000,000 distinct CDR3 sequences, roughly 50% seen once. Sequenced material: blood. The receptors stem from a man aged 30 to 45 in good health.

This clonotype has more than one count but fewer than ten. The chain recombines TRBV6-2 or TRBV6-3 with TRBJ2-7; a possible D gene is TRBD1 (5 bases). The V gene's germline CDR1 is MNHEY and CDR2 SVGEGT. This CDR3 is 13 amino acids long. With 4 bases removed from V and 2 bases from J, the gap between germline ends came to 9 bases. CDR3 DNA sequence: TGTGCCAGCAGTTTCCCAGGGCCCTACGAGCAGTACTTC. Residues: CASSFPGPYEQYF.

The rearrangement uses TRBV11-2 and TRBJ2-5; 8 bases align to TRBD2. Germline V gene data show CDR1 as SGHAT and CDR2 as FQNNGV. The V segment lost 6 bases and the J segment 1 base; nucleotides outside the gene matches: 10. The CDR3 length is 16 residues. This chain's CDR3 is CASRLHPGGIQETQYF. Written as DNA, the CDR3 is TGTGCCAGCAGGCTCCATCCGGGGGGGATCCAAGAGACCCAGTACTTC.

This clonotype was seen a handful of times. The chain is built from TRBV11-1 and TRBJ1-1, with D possibly TRBD1 on 5 matching bases. CDR3 length: 13 residues. V lost 5 bases and J 1 base, leaving 8 bases between the germline ends. The germline V gene has CDR1 SGHAT and CDR2 FQDESV (reference sequence). CDR3 sequence: CASSLQENTEAFF. CDR3 nucleotide sequence: TGTGCCAGCAGCCTACAGGAGAACACTGAAGCTTTCTTT.

This clonotype was seen a few times. CDR3 DNA sequence: TGTGCCACCAGCAGAGATCGGGCTAGGGCCTACGAGCAGTACTTC. It codes for CATSRDRARAYEQYF. The chain carries TRBV15 and TRBJ2-7, with D uncertain. Germline V gene sequence: CDR1 LNHNV, CDR2 YYDKDF (reference sequence). Trimming pared 0 bases from V and 2 bases from J, leaving 11 bases between. The CDR3 loop spans 15 amino acids.

This clonotype was seen just once. The chain is built from TRBV5-1 and TRBJ1-3; no reliable D call. Per germline, CDR1 SGHRS and CDR2 YFSETQ. CDR3 length equals 15 residues. V lost 8 bases and J lost 0, with 15 bases in between. CDR3 residues: CASPHSRPSGNTIYF. Here the CDR3 DNA reads TGCGCCAGTCCCCACTCCCGGCCCTCTGGAAACACCATATATTTT.

The chain carries TRBV2 and TRBJ2-5; weak D call: TRBD1 (6 bases). Deletions cut 4 bases from V and 0 bases from J, with 18 bases between. This CDR3 comprises 17 residues. Germline CDR1 is SNHLY and CDR2 is FYNNEI. DNA of the CDR3: TGTGCCAGCAGTGGGGGGCACAGAACGCTGAACCAAGAGACCCAGTACTTC. As protein: CASSGGHRTLNQETQYF.

This sequence joins TRBV7-2 and TRBJ2-5, with 7 bases matching TRBD2. Germline V gene lookup returns CDR1 SGHTA and CDR2 FQGNSA. Unmatched junction bases numbered 13, after V lost 7 bases and J lost 5 bases. The CDR3 is made up of 15 amino acids. This CDR3 reads CASKRTRTSLETQYF. The CDR3 DNA reads as TGTGCCAGCAAACGTACACGGACTAGTCTGGAGACCCAGTACTTC.

J is TRBJ2-5 and V is TRBV10-3, with D unresolved. The DNA end is a closer match to TRBJ2-7, so the J assignment may be wrong. Germline V gives CDR1 ENHRY, CDR2 SYGVKD. The CDR3 consists of 15 residues. CDR3 DNA sequence: TGTGCCATCAGTGAGTCGACTGGCGGAGTGTACGAGCAGTACTTC. It specifies CAISESTGGVYEQYF.